This paragraph reports one T cell receptor beta chain. These data are taken from a study of T-cell reconstitution after alpha-beta-depleted transplantation in children. A library of TCRbeta sequences, prepared with unique molecular identifiers, was generated. TCRdb recomputed calls from the PCR reads with MiXCR, one row per CDR3 protein. The repertoire holds some 280,000 distinct CDR3 sequences, 9.5% to 10% seen once, with roughly a tenth in the top ten. V was clipped by 6 bases and J by 10 bases, with 12 bases between them. The CDR3 has 11 amino acids. The sequence was obtained from a human donor who donated a stem cell graft to a child with SCID. The sample consisted of PBMCs from the stem cell graft donor, taken from the stem cell graft. The gene calls are TRBV12-3 or TRBV12-4 and TRBJ1-2, with D uncertain. The CDR3 reads CASSHRANYTF. CDR3 bases: TGTGCCAGCAGCCACAGAGCCAACTACACCTTC.